Listed here are 30 T cell receptor beta chains from one sample, sequenced in a study of blood T cell repertoires in COVID-19 (dated by TCRdb to about 2020). Library preparation was by the immunoSEQ multiplex PCR assay. The clones in this table, taken by TCRdb from immuneACCESS, are in-frame only. Not every clone is retained; where verified, under half of the shortfall comes from an unresolved V gene, and the cause of the rest is unknown. The sample has under 200,000 clones on record, 70% to 90% of them singletons. The top ten clonotypes cover about 8.8% of the sample. Input material: peripheral blood. The receptors originated from a woman older than 75 with COVID-19, enrolled during active disease.

The CDR3 bases are TGCGCCAGCAGCTTGGGGCGGGCCAGTCAAGAGACCCAGTACTTC. It specifies CASSLGRASQETQYF. The chain has TRBV5-1 and TRBJ2-5; D might be TRBD2 (5 bases). There are 15 residues in the CDR3. CDR1 SGHRS and CDR2 YFSETQ come from the germline V gene. Trimming took 0 bases from V and 2 from J, leaving 11 bases between them.

The rearrangement links TRBV7-9 to TRBJ1-2; TRBD1 might be the D (5 bases). The ends were cut back, 5 bases at V and 6 bases at J, with 16 bases in the middle. From germline, CDR1 is SEHNR and CDR2 FQNEAQ (reference sequence). The CDR3 has 14 amino acids. CDR3 DNA: TGTGCCAGCAGCCCTCCCCTGGGGCAGCATGGCTACACCTTC. It codes for CASSPPLGQHGYTF.

This chain uses TRBV18 with TRBJ2-1, with 8 bases lining up with TRBD1. Germline CDR1 KGHSH, CDR2 LQKENI. The CDR3 contains 17 residues. V dropped 4 bases and J dropped 9; count of bases not matched to a gene: 17. CDR3 nucleotide sequence: TGTGCCAGCTCACTAACGGGGCCAGGGGGCGCAGTAAGTGAGCAGTTCTTC. It codes for CASSLTGPGGAVSEQFF. Combining the CDR3 with reference TRBV18 and TRBJ2-1 gives the whole variable domain NAGVMQNPRHLVRRRGQEARLRCSPMKGHSHVYWYRQLPEEGLKFMVYLQKENIIDESGMPKERFSAEFPKEGPSILRIQQVVRGDSAAYFCASSLTGPGGAVSEQFFGPGTRLTVL.

This clone was picked up one time. The chain links TRBV3-1 (or the pseudogene TRBV3-2) to TRBJ1-6; D remains ambiguous. V dropped 3 bases and J dropped 10 bases, with 13 bases sitting between them. The germline CDR1 and CDR2 sequences are LGHDT and YNNKEL (reference sequence). The CDR3 has 14 residues. The CDR3 DNA reads TGTGCCAGCAGCCACCCTTTAATACGGTCACCCCTCCACTTT. Protein product: CASSHPLIRSPLHF.

The chain joins TRBV7-9 to TRBJ1-5; 8 nucleotides line up with TRBD1. CDR3 length: 15 residues. The germline V gene has CDR1 SEHNR and CDR2 FQNEAQ (reference sequence). With V trimmed by 5 bases and J by 1 base, 4 bases remained unmatched. CDR3 sequence (DNA): TGTGCCAGCAGCCGGGACAGGCCAAGCAATCAGCCCCAGCATTTT. Its protein product is CASSRDRPSNQPQHF.

The CDR3, as DNA: TGTGCCAGCAGCTCCGGGACATCTACCGGCTACACCTTC. The encoded protein is CASSSGTSTGYTF. This chain joins TRBV6-5 and TRBJ1-2, with a tentative D call TRBD1 (6 bases). This CDR3 contains 13 residues. CDR1 MNHEY and CDR2 SVGAGI come from the germline V gene. The V end lost 6 bases, the J end lost 8 bases, and 16 bases lay between the germline ends.

The genes are TRBV19 and TRBJ1-2, with 7 bases aligning to TRBD1. Trimming took 5 bases from V and 0 from J; bases not matched to a gene: 6. The CDR3 totals 15 residues. The V gene's germline CDR1 is LNHDA and CDR2 SQIVND (reference sequence). In DNA form, the CDR3 reads TGTGCCAGTAGTTGGACAGGCCGCTCTAACTATGGCTACACCTTC. Protein product: CASSWTGRSNYGYTF.

The chain is built from TRBV3-1 (or the pseudogene TRBV3-2) and TRBJ2-5, with a possible D match to TRBD1 (5 bases). Germline V gene data show CDR1 as LGHDT and CDR2 as YNNKEL (reference sequence). The CDR3 covers 14 residues. With 2 bases removed from V and 3 bases from J, the gap between germline ends came to 10 bases. The CDR3 loop reads CASSQRGGEETQYF. The CDR3 DNA sequence: TGTGCCAGCAGCCAAAGGGGTGGGGAAGAGACCCAGTACTTC.

The CDR3 nucleotides read TGCAGTGCTAGTTACCGGGGAGGAGGAGACACTGAAGCTTTCTTT. Protein product: CSASYRGGGDTEAFF. V usage is TRBV20-1 and J usage is TRBJ1-1, with unresolved D. With 3 bases removed from V and 3 bases from J, the gap between germline ends came to 17 bases. The CDR3 is made up of 15 amino acids. Germline V lookup: CDR1 DFQATT, CDR2 SNEGSKA (reference sequence).

CDR3 sequence (DNA): TGTGCCAGCAGTTCAGGGGGCGATTCACCCCTCCACTTT. Translated, it gives CASSSGGDSPLHF. V is TRBV2 and J is TRBJ1-6; TRBD1 matches at 8 bases. With V trimmed by 5 bases and J by 8 bases, 2 bases remained unmatched. This CDR3 is 13 amino acids long. CDR1 and CDR2 (germline): SNHLY, FYNNEI.

This chain joins TRBV15 and TRBJ2-2, with TRBD1 as a possible D gene (6 bases). Germline V gene data show CDR1 as LNHNV and CDR2 as YYDKDF (reference sequence). This CDR3 comprises 15 residues. The V end was cut by 3 bases, the J end by 6 bases, with 14 bases between. CDR3 amino acids: CATSREQGGAGELFF. For the CDR3, the DNA is TGTGCCACCAGCAGGGAACAGGGTGGAGCCGGGGAGCTGTTTTTT.

The chain joins TRBV5-6 to TRBJ2-3, with 8 positions matching TRBD2. The germline V gene encodes CDR1 SGHDT and CDR2 YYEEEE. Losses at the gene ends were 5 bases for V and 3 bases for J; bases not matched to a gene: 14. This CDR3 is built from 17 residues. CDR3 in amino acids: CASSFRAGESFTDTQYF. The CDR3 DNA is TGTGCCAGCAGTTTCAGAGCGGGAGAGAGTTTTACAGATACGCAGTATTTT. Full variable domain (rest looked up from reference TRBV5-6 and TRBJ2-3): DAGVTQSPTHLIKTRGQQVTLRCSPKSGHDTVSWYQQALGQGPQFIFQYYEEEERQRGNFPDRFSGHQFPNYSSELNVNALLLGDSALYLCASSFRAGESFTDTQYFGPGTRLTVL.

This clone occurred once. The V and J genes are TRBV5-1 and TRBJ1-1; perhaps TRBD1 as D (5 bases). V lost 6 bases, J lost 2 bases, and 17 bases lay in between. This CDR3 has 15 amino acids. From germline, CDR1 is SGHRS and CDR2 YFSETQ. The CDR3 DNA reads as TGCGCCAGCACCAATGGGGGGACGCATAACACTGAAGCTTTCTTT. It translates to CASTNGGTHNTEAFF.

This chain uses TRBV7-9 with TRBJ2-6; 11 bases map to TRBD2. Germline CDR1 is SEHNR and CDR2 is FQNEAQ (reference sequence). The J segment lost 0 bases and the V segment lost 5 bases, leaving 15 bases of the junction unmatched. CDR3 length: 21 amino acids. The CDR3 here is CASSTSVPLAGAGSGANVLTF. DNA of the CDR3: TGTGCCAGCAGCACCTCTGTCCCACTAGCGGGAGCCGGCTCTGGGGCCAACGTCCTGACTTTC.

The CDR3 protein is CATRTDLNTEAFF. CDR3 sequence (DNA): TGTGCCACGAGGACAGACTTGAACACTGAAGCTTTCTTT. The chain carries TRBV10-3 and TRBJ1-1; TRBD1 might be the D (6 bases). V was trimmed by 10 bases and J by 0 bases, leaving 12 bases between them. Germline V gene lookup returns CDR1 ENHRY and CDR2 SYGVKD. This CDR3 has 13 amino acids.

The rearrangement joins TRBV7-9 to TRBJ1-2; 7 bases map to TRBD1. V lost 3 bases to trimming and J lost 7 bases; unmatched junction nucleotides: 14. This CDR3 has 16 amino acids. Looked up from germline, CDR1 is SEHNR and CDR2 is FQNEAQ (reference sequence). The DNA of the CDR3 is TGTGCCAGCAGCTTGGGTCCCCCCGGACAGGAAAGTGGCTACACCTTC. It specifies CASSLGPPGQESGYTF.

The chain has TRBV4-1 and TRBJ2-3; tentative D call: TRBD2 (7 bases). Germline V lookup: CDR1 MGHRA, CDR2 YSYEKL. Trimming pared 3 bases from V and 4 bases from J, leaving 17 bases between. CDR3 length equals 16 residues. The CDR3, as DNA: TGCGCCAGCAGCCATTTGGGGGGGCGATCGGCAGATACGCAGTATTTT. Protein: CASSHLGGRSADTQYF.

V and J are TRBV19 and TRBJ1-2; 7 bases map to TRBD1. This CDR3 spans 10 amino acids. Germline V gives CDR1 LNHDA, CDR2 SQIVND (reference sequence). J gave up 7 bases and V 9 bases, and 2 bases lay outside the gene matches. For the CDR3, the DNA is TGTGCCAGCAGACAGGGTGGCTACACCTTC. The encoded protein is CASRQGGYTF.

The genes are TRBV2 and TRBJ1-5, with D possibly TRBD1 on 6 matching bases. Trimming removed 6 bases from V and 4 bases from J, with 10 bases in between. The CDR3 consists of 13 residues. Germline loops: CDR1 SNHLY, CDR2 FYNNEI. Here the CDR3 reads CASRGQINQPQHF. As DNA, the CDR3 is TGTGCCAGCAGAGGACAGATAAATCAGCCCCAGCATTTT.

V usage is TRBV7-9 and J usage is TRBJ1-2, with D unresolved. Trimming took 1 base from V and 2 from J, leaving 5 bases between them. CDR1 and CDR2 (germline): SEHNR, FQNEAQ (reference sequence). CDR3 length: 13 residues. The CDR3 protein is CASSLGVNYGYTF. The DNA for the CDR3 is TGTGCCAGCAGCTTAGGAGTAAACTATGGCTACACCTTC. The entire variable domain, with the rest obtained from reference TRBV7-9 and TRBJ1-2, is as follows: DTGVSQNPRHKITKRGQNVTFRCDPISEHNRLYWYRQTLGQGPEFLTYFQNEAQLEKSRLLSDRFSAERPKGSFSTLEIQRTEQGDSAMYLCASSLGVNYGYTFGSGTRLTVV.

The chain employs TRBV19 and TRBJ2-3; D is perhaps TRBD1 (6 bases). Germline CDR1 LNHDA, CDR2 SQIVND (reference sequence). The CDR3 length is 15 residues. V was shortened by 6 bases and J by 0 bases, with 13 bases between the two germline ends. For the CDR3, the DNA is TGTGCCAGTAGCACCAGGGGCGCTAGCACAGATACGCAGTATTTT. This gives the protein CASSTRGASTDTQYF.

This clone was seen a few times. This chain links TRBV19 with TRBJ1-3; D not certain. Looked up from germline, CDR1 is LNHDA and CDR2 is SQIVND (reference sequence). The CDR3 contains 13 residues. The V gene lost 5 bases and the J gene lost 0 bases, with 5 bases spanning the gap. CDR3 in amino acids: CASSRDSGNTIYF. CDR3 DNA: TGTGCCAGTAGTCGGGACTCTGGAAACACCATATATTTT.

This clone was seen only a few times. The rearrangement uses TRBV27 and TRBJ1-3; 8 bases match TRBD1. J was trimmed by 8 bases and V by 2 bases; bases with no gene match: 11. The CDR3 runs 16 residues. Germline CDR1 reads MNHEY; CDR2 reads SMNVEV (reference sequence). The CDR3 coding sequence is TGTGCCAGCAGTTTAGGGGCGGGCAGGGGGCGAGACACCATATATTTT. Its protein is CASSLGAGRGRDTIYF.

The chain combines TRBV12-2 with TRBJ2-5; the D call of TRBD2 is as the table states it, not checked on the DNA. TRBV12-2 is listed as a pseudogene. CDR3 length: 20 amino acids. The CDR3 DNA follows: TGTGCAAGTCGCCCGACGGTCAGGGTAAGCGGGAGGCCACGCGACCAGACCCAGTACTTC. It yields the protein CASRPTVRVSGRPRDQTQYF.

This clone was recorded once. The chain is built from TRBV11-2 and TRBJ2-7; TRBD2 aligns across 8 bases. Germline CDR1 reads SGHAT; CDR2 reads FQNNGV. CDR3 length equals 15 residues. With 5 bases clipped from V and 2 bases from J, the junction kept 8 bases outside the gene matches. The DNA for the CDR3 is TGTGCCAGCAGCATCGGACTAGCTGAAACCTACGAGCAGTACTTC. Its protein is CASSIGLAETYEQYF.

This chain joins TRBV12-3 or TRBV12-4 and TRBJ1-1, with D tentatively TRBD1 (6 bases). V lost 7 bases, J lost 3 bases, and 9 bases lay in between. This CDR3 has 12 residues. The CDR3 sequence: CASTRTDTEAFF. The CDR3 DNA follows: TGTGCCAGCACCAGGACAGACACTGAAGCTTTCTTT.

This clone was counted only a few times. As DNA, the CDR3 is TGTGCCAGCACCGGGACAACCTACACAGATACGCAGTATTTT. As protein: CASTGTTYTDTQYF. The rearrangement joins TRBV2 to TRBJ2-3; D is perhaps TRBD1 (6 bases). The length of the CDR3 is 14 residues. The germline V gene has CDR1 SNHLY and CDR2 FYNNEI. Trimming removed 7 bases from V and 2 bases from J, with 13 bases in between.

This clone was seen a few times. The V and J genes are TRBV19 and TRBJ2-1, with a weak D call TRBD1 (5 bases). V was clipped by 9 bases and J by 9 bases, with 18 bases between them. Germline values: CDR1 LNHDA, CDR2 SQIVND (reference sequence). The CDR3 spans 13 residues. CDR3 sequence reads: CASQGSGWGEQFF. The CDR3 DNA follows: TGTGCCAGCCAAGGTTCAGGGTGGGGTGAGCAGTTCTTC.

The V gene is TRBV29-1, the J gene TRBJ2-5, with 9 bases that match TRBD1. V was pared by 6 bases and J by 1 base, with 12 bases of the junction left unmatched. Germline-derived CDR1 and CDR2 are SQVTM and ANQGSEA. This CDR3 is 16 amino acids long. This chain's CDR3 is CSVGGPGQGTQETQYF. DNA of the CDR3: TGCAGCGTGGGGGGCCCGGGACAGGGTACCCAAGAGACCCAGTACTTC.

The V call is TRBV10-2, the J call TRBJ1-5; D uncertain. With 0 bases removed from V and 11 bases from J, the gap between germline ends came to 14 bases. In germline, CDR1 is WSHSY, CDR2 SAAADI. The CDR3 consists of 14 residues. The CDR3 protein is CASSESIYPGSQHF. CDR3 coding DNA: TGCGCCAGCAGTGAGTCGATTTATCCAGGCTCCCAGCATTTT.